Listed below are T cell receptor beta chains from one sample, sequenced in a study of cytomegalovirus exposure and HLA in healthy donors. TCRdb's copy holds only in-frame clones and misses some; the assay was immunoSEQ multiplex PCR. The sample shows about 110,000 clones, approximately 80% of them seen only once. Specimen: PBMCs. The receptors shown here come from a male donor in good health and CMV-seronegative. Each CDR3 is given with its conserved first and last residue. Each record gives: V gene, clone size, D gene, J gene, CDR3 protein, CDR3 DNA. D genes are given only for firm matches. Size tells how often a clone was seen (once, few, many) or the class of an expanded clone, and some rows leave it out.

v_gene: TRBV7-7; abundance: NA; d_gene: NA; j_gene: TRBJ2-7; CDR3aa: CASSLGGTYEQYF; CDR3nt: TGTGCCAGCAGCTTAGGAGGCACCTACGAGCAGTACTTC
v_gene: TRBV19; abundance: NA; d_gene: NA; j_gene: TRBJ1-1; CDR3aa: CASTPGAFTEAFF; CDR3nt: TGTGCCAGTACACCGGGAGCCTTCACTGAAGCTTTCTTT
v_gene: TRBV6-5; abundance: NA; d_gene: TRBD2; j_gene: TRBJ2-1; CDR3aa: CASSTGLAVYNEQFF; CDR3nt: TGTGCCAGCAGTACCGGACTAGCGGTTTACAATGAGCAGTTCTTC
v_gene: TRBV5-1; abundance: NA; d_gene: TRBD2; j_gene: TRBJ2-1; CDR3aa: CASNPLLAGNEQFF; CDR3nt: TGCGCCAGCAACCCTCTACTAGCGGGAAATGAGCAGTTCTTC
v_gene: TRBV5-1; abundance: few; d_gene: NA; j_gene: TRBJ2-3; CDR3aa: CASSRERVSTDTQYF; CDR3nt: TGCGCCAGCAGCAGGGAGCGGGTTAGCACAGATACGCAGTATTTT
v_gene: TRBV5-1; abundance: NA; d_gene: TRBD2; j_gene: TRBJ2-7; CDR3aa: CASSLTSGAYEQYF; CDR3nt: TGCGCCAGCAGCTTGACTAGCGGAGCCTACGAGCAGTACTTC
v_gene: TRBV5-1; abundance: few; d_gene: NA; j_gene: TRBJ1-4; CDR3aa: CASSLGDTNEKLFF; CDR3nt: TGCGCCAGCAGCTTGGGAGATACTAATGAAAAACTGTTTTTT
v_gene: TRBV29-1; abundance: NA; d_gene: NA; j_gene: TRBJ2-7; CDR3aa: CSVEAQGSEQYF; CDR3nt: TGCAGCGTTGAAGCTCAGGGGAGCGAGCAGTACTTC
v_gene: TRBV18; abundance: NA; d_gene: NA; j_gene: TRBJ2-5; CDR3aa: CASSPRGQQETQYF; CDR3nt: TGTGCCAGCTCACCACGAGGACAGCAAGAGACCCAGTACTTC
v_gene: TRBV7-3; abundance: NA; d_gene: NA; j_gene: TRBJ2-1; CDR3aa: CASSLTGGKGPYNEQFF; CDR3nt: TGTGCCAGCAGCTTAACGGGCGGGAAGGGCCCCTACAATGAGCAGTTCTTC
v_gene: TRBV19; abundance: NA; d_gene: NA; j_gene: TRBJ1-2; CDR3aa: CASSADKNYGYTF; CDR3nt: TGTGCCAGTAGCGCGGACAAGAACTATGGCTACACCTTC
v_gene: TRBV7-8; abundance: NA; d_gene: NA; j_gene: TRBJ1-1; CDR3aa: CASSLASTEAFF; CDR3nt: TGTGCCAGCAGCTTAGCGAGTACTGAAGCTTTCTTT
v_gene: TRBV30; abundance: NA; d_gene: TRBD1; j_gene: TRBJ1-6; CDR3aa: CAWGTGRSYNSPLHF; CDR3nt: TGTGCCTGGGGGACAGGGAGGTCCTATAATTCACCCCTCCACTTT
v_gene: TRBV18; abundance: once; d_gene: NA; j_gene: TRBJ2-7; CDR3aa: CASSPGTRGYEQYF; CDR3nt: TGTGCCAGCTCACCCGGGACACGGGGCTACGAGCAGTACTTC
v_gene: TRBV14; abundance: NA; d_gene: TRBD2; j_gene: TRBJ2-1; CDR3aa: CASSLGLAGGREQFF; CDR3nt: TGTGCCAGCAGCCTGGGACTAGCGGGAGGGCGTGAGCAGTTCTTC
v_gene: TRBV5-4; abundance: NA; d_gene: TRBD2; j_gene: TRBJ2-7; CDR3aa: CASSRGQLAGSYGEQYF; CDR3nt: TGTGCCAGCAGTCGTGGGCAGCTAGCGGGATCTTACGGCGAGCAGTACTTC
v_gene: TRBV5-1; abundance: once; d_gene: TRBD2; j_gene: TRBJ2-2; CDR3aa: CASSLGLAGTNTGELFF; CDR3nt: TGCGCCAGCAGCTTGGGACTAGCGGGGACGAACACCGGGGAGCTGTTTTTT
v_gene: TRBV27; abundance: NA; d_gene: NA; j_gene: TRBJ2-1; CDR3aa: CASRPDWSSYNEQFF; CDR3nt: TGTGCCAGCAGACCCGACTGGAGCTCCTACAATGAGCAGTTCTTC
v_gene: TRBV5-1; abundance: NA; d_gene: TRBD2; j_gene: TRBJ2-7; CDR3aa: CASSHGLVYEQYF; CDR3nt: TGCGCCAGCAGTCACGGACTAGTCTACGAGCAGTACTTC
v_gene: TRBV5-1; abundance: NA; d_gene: NA; j_gene: TRBJ1-2; CDR3aa: CASSLYYGSYGYTF; CDR3nt: TGCGCCAGCAGCTTGTACTACGGAAGTTATGGCTACACCTTC
v_gene: TRBV7-9; abundance: NA; d_gene: NA; j_gene: TRBJ1-1; CDR3aa: CAGGGRGNTEAFF; CDR3nt: TGTGCCGGGGGGGGGAGGGGGAACACTGAAGCTTTCTTT
v_gene: TRBV7-9; abundance: NA; d_gene: TRBD1; j_gene: TRBJ2-4; CDR3aa: CASSPSGTEAKNIQYF; CDR3nt: TGTGCCAGCAGCCCTTCCGGGACAGAAGCCAAAAACATTCAGTACTTC
v_gene: TRBV27; abundance: NA; d_gene: NA; j_gene: TRBJ2-7; CDR3aa: CASSSRTPQSYEQYF; CDR3nt: TGTGCCAGCAGTTCGAGGACTCCGCAATCCTACGAGCAGTACTTC
v_gene: TRBV7-9; abundance: NA; d_gene: NA; j_gene: TRBJ1-2; CDR3aa: CASSTPGHSNYGYTF; CDR3nt: TGTGCCAGCAGCACACCGGGACATTCTAACTATGGCTACACCTTC
v_gene: TRBV5-4; abundance: NA; d_gene: TRBD2; j_gene: TRBJ2-3; CDR3aa: CASSSPGLGLWGTDTQYF; CDR3nt: TGTGCCAGCAGCTCTCCGGGACTAGGTCTCTGGGGCACAGATACGCAGTATTTT
v_gene: TRBV4-1; abundance: NA; d_gene: TRBD2; j_gene: TRBJ2-3; CDR3aa: CASSQYERLAGFTDTQYF; CDR3nt: TGCGCCAGCAGCCAGTACGAGCGACTAGCGGGATTCACAGATACGCAGTATTTT
v_gene: TRBV2; abundance: NA; d_gene: TRBD2; j_gene: TRBJ2-3; CDR3aa: CASSERVGGRGTDTQYF; CDR3nt: TGTGCCAGCAGTGAAAGGGTTGGCGGGAGGGGCACAGATACGCAGTATTTT
v_gene: TRBV6-1; abundance: NA; d_gene: NA; j_gene: TRBJ1-4; CDR3aa: CASSEARATNEKLFF; CDR3nt: TGTGCCAGCAGTGAAGCGCGGGCAACTAATGAAAAACTGTTTTTT
v_gene: TRBV5-1; abundance: few; d_gene: NA; j_gene: TRBJ1-2; CDR3aa: CASSWTGDNYGYTF; CDR3nt: TGCGCCAGCAGCTGGACCGGGGATAACTATGGCTACACCTTC
v_gene: TRBV6-4; abundance: NA; d_gene: TRBD2; j_gene: TRBJ2-1; CDR3aa: CASSGGSGKDSYNEQFF; CDR3nt: TGTGCCAGCAGTGGAGGTAGCGGGAAGGATTCCTACAATGAGCAGTTCTTC
v_gene: TRBV30; abundance: NA; d_gene: TRBD1; j_gene: TRBJ2-7; CDR3aa: CAWSGWTGVFYEQYF; CDR3nt: TGTGCCTGGAGTGGGTGGACAGGGGTGTTCTACGAGCAGTACTTC
v_gene: TRBV5-1; abundance: once; d_gene: TRBD1; j_gene: TRBJ2-6; CDR3aa: CASSAVIGTGYSGANVLTF; CDR3nt: TGCGCCAGCAGCGCCGTCATCGGGACAGGGTATTCTGGGGCCAACGTCCTGACTTTC
v_gene: TRBV5-1; abundance: NA; d_gene: TRBD1; j_gene: TRBJ2-7; CDR3aa: CASSLRDRHYEQYF; CDR3nt: TGCGCCAGCAGCTTACGGGACAGGCACTACGAGCAGTACTTC
v_gene: TRBV6-1; abundance: NA; d_gene: TRBD1; j_gene: TRBJ2-7; CDR3aa: CASSTTDRSPYEQYF; CDR3nt: TGTGCCAGCAGCACGACGGACAGGTCCCCCTACGAGCAGTACTTC
v_gene: TRBV9; abundance: NA; d_gene: NA; j_gene: TRBJ2-7; CDR3aa: CASSPGLIYEQYF; CDR3nt: TGTGCCAGCAGCCCAGGACTAATCTACGAGCAGTACTTC
v_gene: TRBV6-1; abundance: few; d_gene: NA; j_gene: TRBJ2-7; CDR3aa: CASSEFQGNEQYF; CDR3nt: TGTGCCAGCAGTGAATTCCAGGGGAACGAGCAGTACTTC
v_gene: TRBV10-3; abundance: once; d_gene: TRBD2; j_gene: TRBJ2-5; CDR3aa: CAIRPASGNQETQYF; CDR3nt: TGTGCCATCAGACCGGCTAGCGGGAATCAGGAGACCCAGTACTTC
v_gene: TRBV30; abundance: NA; d_gene: NA; j_gene: TRBJ2-1; CDR3aa: CAWTRTGSSYNEQFF; CDR3nt: TGTGCCTGGACTAGGACGGGGAGCTCCTACAATGAGCAGTTCTTC
v_gene: TRBV28; abundance: NA; d_gene: NA; j_gene: TRBJ2-7; CDR3aa: CASGLRAAGSYEQYF; CDR3nt: TGTGCCAGCGGCCTGCGGGCAGCAGGATCCTACGAGCAGTACTTC
v_gene: TRBV11-2; abundance: NA; d_gene: NA; j_gene: TRBJ2-1; CDR3aa: CASSSHVSSYNEQFF; CDR3nt: TGTGCCAGCAGCTCCCACGTGAGCTCCTACAATGAGCAGTTCTTC
v_gene: TRBV7-8; abundance: few; d_gene: NA; j_gene: TRBJ2-1; CDR3aa: CASSPPRGEQFF; CDR3nt: TGTGCCAGCAGCCCTCCCCGCGGTGAGCAGTTCTTC
v_gene: TRBV19; abundance: once; d_gene: TRBD1; j_gene: TRBJ1-2; CDR3aa: CASSTPGQGVYGYTF; CDR3nt: TGTGCCAGTAGTACCCCGGGACAGGGCGTCTATGGCTACACCTTC
v_gene: TRBV28; abundance: NA; d_gene: TRBD1; j_gene: TRBJ1-5; CDR3aa: CASSLGQGHQPQHF; CDR3nt: TGTGCCAGCAGTTTAGGACAGGGGCATCAGCCCCAGCATTTT
v_gene: TRBV5-4; abundance: few; d_gene: TRBD2; j_gene: TRBJ2-2; CDR3aa: CASSLLAGPSGELFF; CDR3nt: TGTGCCAGCAGCCTACTAGCGGGACCCTCGGGGGAGCTGTTTTTT
v_gene: TRBV21-1; abundance: NA; d_gene: NA; j_gene: TRBJ2-3; CDR3aa: CASSPKRRSGNTTTDTQYF; CDR3nt: TGTGCCAGCAGCCCCAAGCGTCGTAGCGGGAACACGACGACAGATACGCAGTATTTT
v_gene: TRBV4-1; abundance: NA; d_gene: TRBD2; j_gene: TRBJ2-1; CDR3aa: CASSQGSAGTSGYNEQFF; CDR3nt: TGCGCCAGCAGCCAAGGAAGTGCCGGGACTAGCGGTTACAATGAGCAGTTCTTC
v_gene: TRBV27; abundance: NA; d_gene: NA; j_gene: TRBJ2-3; CDR3aa: CASSLSGANTQYF; CDR3nt: TGTGCCAGCAGTTTATCGGGGGCAAATACGCAGTATTTT
v_gene: TRBV28; abundance: NA; d_gene: NA; j_gene: TRBJ2-3; CDR3aa: CASSLILAGTDTQYF; CDR3nt: TGTGCCAGCAGTTTAATTCTGGCTGGCACAGATACGCAGTATTTT
v_gene: TRBV7-9; abundance: NA; d_gene: TRBD2; j_gene: TRBJ2-2; CDR3aa: CASSSLAGTNTGELFF; CDR3nt: TGTGCCAGCAGCTCATTAGCGGGGACGAACACCGGGGAGCTGTTTTTT
v_gene: TRBV27; abundance: NA; d_gene: TRBD1; j_gene: TRBJ2-3; CDR3aa: CASSRTGGTDTQYF; CDR3nt: TGTGCCAGCAGTCGGACAGGAGGCACAGATACGCAGTATTTT
v_gene: TRBV6-5; abundance: NA; d_gene: NA; j_gene: TRBJ2-7; CDR3aa: CASSYSSVYEQYF; CDR3nt: TGTGCCAGCAGTTACTCGTCAGTATACGAGCAGTACTTC
v_gene: TRBV4-1; abundance: NA; d_gene: TRBD1; j_gene: TRBJ2-5; CDR3aa: CASSLRDRYQETQYF; CDR3nt: TGCGCCAGCAGCCTCCGGGACAGGTACCAAGAGACCCAGTACTTC
v_gene: TRBV18; abundance: NA; d_gene: NA; j_gene: TRBJ1-2; CDR3aa: CASSNDRNYGYTF; CDR3nt: TGTGCCAGCTCAAACGACAGGAACTATGGCTACACCTTC
v_gene: TRBV7-9; abundance: few; d_gene: TRBD1; j_gene: TRBJ1-1; CDR3aa: CASSGRGRGDEAFF; CDR3nt: TGTGCCAGCAGCGGAAGGGGGCGCGGGGATGAAGCTTTCTTT